The 19 T cell receptor beta chains listed next were all sequenced from one sample in a study of cytomegalovirus exposure and HLA in healthy donors. Primers: 60 Vbeta forward and 13 Jbeta reverse. TCRdb's table, derived via immunoSEQ multiplex PCR, lists solely in-frame clones and lacks some. The sample carries 130,000 or so clones, roughly 86% recorded once. Source material: PBMCs. All receptors derive from a man between 18 and 29 years old in good health and CMV-seropositive.

V gene TRBV28 combines with J gene TRBJ2-7; D remains ambiguous. The CDR3 is 11 residues long. V lost 5 bases and J lost 6, with 8 bases in between. Looked up from germline, CDR1 is MDHEN and CDR2 is SYDVKM. The CDR3 is CASSEALEQYF. The CDR3 DNA is TGTGCCAGCAGTGAGGCTCTCGAGCAGTACTTC.

This chain joins TRBV6-1 and TRBJ1-2; D is ambiguous. Germline values: CDR1 MNHNS, CDR2 SASEGT. The V and J ends lost 6 bases and 10 bases respectively, with 9 bases between them. This CDR3 comprises 10 residues. DNA of the CDR3: TGTGCCAGCAGCGTTACTCACTACACCTTC. Its protein product is CASSVTHYTF.

The V call is TRBV15, the J call TRBJ1-5, with D tentatively TRBD1 (6 bases). Germline loops: CDR1 LNHNV, CDR2 YYDKDF (reference sequence). V was shortened by 0 bases and J by 7 bases, with 13 bases between the two germline ends. CDR3 length equals 15 residues. This CDR3 reads CATSREMGARQPQHF. The CDR3 region has the DNA TGTGCCACCAGCAGAGAGATGGGGGCAAGGCAGCCCCAGCATTTT.

The chain combines TRBV6-5 with TRBJ1-2; D is unresolved. This CDR3 comprises 14 residues. Trimming stripped 6 bases from V and 0 bases from J, with 11 bases between. The germline CDR1 and CDR2 sequences are MNHEY and SVGAGI. In DNA, the CDR3 is TGTGCCAGCAGAAGCGCCGGAGCTAACTATGGCTACACCTTC. Translation: CASRSAGANYGYTF.

This clone appeared a single time. The J gene is TRBJ1-2, the V gene TRBV6-4; 7 positions agree with TRBD1. CDR3 length: 12 residues. J was trimmed by 8 bases and V by 5 bases; bases with no gene match: 5. Germline V gene lookup returns CDR1 MRHNA and CDR2 SNTAGT. As DNA, the CDR3 is TGTGCCAGCAGTTACCCAGGGGGAGGCTACACCTTC. Its protein is CASSYPGGGYTF.

The chain recombines TRBV7-9 with TRBJ2-5; TRBD1 is a possible D gene (6 bases). The CDR3 extends over 15 amino acids. Germline assignment: CDR1 SEHNR and CDR2 FQNEAQ (reference sequence). V dropped 0 bases and J dropped 11 bases, with 19 bases sitting between them. The CDR3 spells CASSLASTGLGPQYF. CDR3 DNA sequence: TGTGCCAGCAGCTTAGCCTCCACAGGGTTGGGTCCTCAGTACTTC. Full variable domain (outside the CDR3, taken from reference TRBV7-9 and TRBJ2-5): DTGVSQNPRHKITKRGQNVTFRCDPISEHNRLYWYRQTLGQGPEFLTYFQNEAQLEKSRLLSDRFSAERPKGSFSTLEIQRTEQGDSAMYLCASSLASTGLGPQYFGPGTRLLVL.

The chain couples TRBV6-1 to TRBJ1-5; D is unclear. The V end lost 5 bases, the J end lost 2 bases, and 7 bases lay between the germline ends. Germline values: CDR1 MNHNS, CDR2 SASEGT. The length of the CDR3 is 13 residues. CDR3 loop: CASSRQGNQPQHF. The CDR3 bases are TGTGCCAGCAGTCGTCAGGGCAATCAGCCCCAGCATTTT.

J is TRBJ1-1 and V is TRBV18; D unclear. Trimming stripped 3 bases from V and 0 bases from J, with 5 bases between. This CDR3 contains 13 residues. Per the germline V gene, CDR1 is KGHSH and CDR2 is LQKENI. CDR3 DNA: TGTGCCAGCTCACCCCCAGTGAACACTGAAGCTTTCTTT. Protein: CASSPPVNTEAFF. The full variable domain, its missing parts supplied by reference TRBV18 and TRBJ1-1, is NAGVMQNPRHLVRRRGQEARLRCSPMKGHSHVYWYRQLPEEGLKFMVYLQKENIIDESGMPKERFSAEFPKEGPSILRIQQVVRGDSAAYFCASSPPVNTEAFFGQGTRLTVV.

The chain employs TRBV9 and TRBJ2-3; 11 positions agree with TRBD2. From germline, CDR1 is SGDLS and CDR2 YYNGEE. The CDR3 runs 18 residues. J gave up 0 bases and V 4 bases, and 10 bases lay outside the gene matches. The CDR3 DNA reads TGTGCCAGCAGCCCCCTTCTTAGCGGGAGGGGAAGCACAGATACGCAGTATTTT. This sequence encodes CASSPLLSGRGSTDTQYF.

This clone was seen more than once but under ten times. This rearrangement joins TRBV5-4 to TRBJ1-4, with TRBD1 as a possible D gene (6 bases). The CDR3 length is 15 residues. The V end lost 3 bases, the J end lost 2 bases, and 11 bases lay between the germline ends. Germline V gene sequence: CDR1 SGHNT, CDR2 YYREEE (reference sequence). CDR3 in DNA: TGTGCCAGCAGCTCCGTAGGGGGTACTAATGAAAAACTGTTTTTT. It codes for CASSSVGGTNEKLFF. Full variable domain (remainder filled in from reference TRBV5-4 and TRBJ1-4): ETGVTQSPTHLIKTRGQQVTLRCSSQSGHNTVSWYQQALGQGPQFIFQYYREEENGRGNFPPRFSGLQFPNYSSELNVNALELDDSALYLCASSSVGGTNEKLFFGSGTQLSVL.

The chain links TRBV5-4 to TRBJ1-6; maybe TRBD1 (5 bases). V dropped 4 bases and J dropped 10 bases, with 21 bases sitting between them. The CDR3 is made up of 16 amino acids. Germline loops: CDR1 SGHNT, CDR2 YYREEE (reference sequence). DNA for the CDR3: TGTGCCAGCAGCCCTGACCCAGGGTCCGGTCAATCACCCCTCCACTTT. Encoded protein: CASSPDPGSGQSPLHF. Looking up the rest from reference TRBV5-4 and TRBJ1-6 gives the full variable domain: ETGVTQSPTHLIKTRGQQVTLRCSSQSGHNTVSWYQQALGQGPQFIFQYYREEENGRGNFPPRFSGLQFPNYSSELNVNALELDDSALYLCASSPDPGSGQSPLHFGNGTRLTVT.

This clone was recorded only once. The chain recombines TRBV11-2 with TRBJ2-5, with 9 bases fitting TRBD1. There are 16 residues in the CDR3. The trim removed 4 bases at V and 5 bases at J, leaving 11 bases unmatched. Germline V gene sequence: CDR1 SGHAT, CDR2 FQNNGV. The CDR3 here is CASSSLRDRVKETQYF. CDR3 nucleotides: TGTGCCAGCAGCTCACTCCGGGACAGGGTGAAGGAGACCCAGTACTTC.

The chain employs TRBV29-1 and TRBJ1-2, with D possibly being TRBD1 (5 bases). CDR1 is SQVTM and CDR2 is ANQGSEA in the germline V gene. The CDR3 has 13 amino acids. Trimming cost V 4 bases and J 5 bases, with 14 bases left between them. CDR3 DNA: TGCAGCGTTGGAGGAGGGGAAAGATATGGCTACACCTTC. Translating it yields CSVGGGERYGYTF.

The chain joins TRBV7-8 to TRBJ1-5; 8 nucleotides align to TRBD1. CDR1 and CDR2 from the germline V gene are SGHVS and FQNEAQ. The CDR3 is made up of 16 amino acids. V was clipped by 2 bases and J by 6 bases; unmatched bases: 9. CDR3 sequence reads: CASSLYDRGPAQPQHF. The DNA of the CDR3 is TGTGCCAGCAGCTTATACGACAGGGGACCGGCTCAGCCCCAGCATTTT.

A single count supports this clone. The chain combines TRBV28 with TRBJ1-5; 9 bases line up with TRBD1. Germline lookup yields CDR1 MDHEN and CDR2 SYDVKM. This CDR3 comprises 16 residues. V lost 2 bases to trimming and J lost 7 bases; unmatched junction nucleotides: 9. The CDR3: CASSLPSTGGRQPQHF. The CDR3 coding sequence is TGTGCCAGCAGTTTACCCTCCACAGGGGGCAGGCAGCCCCAGCATTTT. Filled out from reference TRBV28 and TRBJ1-5, the complete variable domain reads DVKVTQSSRYLVKRTGEKVFLECVQDMDHENMFWYRQDPGLGLRLIYFSYDVKMKEKGDIPEGYSVSREKKERFSLILESASTNQTSMYLCASSLPSTGGRQPQHFGDGTRLSIL.

V usage is TRBV5-1 and J usage is TRBJ2-1; TRBD2 might be the D (6 bases). Germline V gene lookup returns CDR1 SGHRS and CDR2 YFSETQ. V was cut by 0 bases and J by 4 bases, with 11 bases left in between. This CDR3 comprises 15 residues. In DNA form, the CDR3 reads TGCGCCAGCAGCTTGGGTCCAGCGGGTTACAATGAGCAGTTCTTC. Encoded protein: CASSLGPAGYNEQFF.

V is TRBV27 and J is TRBJ2-2, with TRBD2 matching 13 bases. The CDR3 has 16 residues. J was trimmed by 9 bases and V by 3 bases; bases with no gene match: 7. Looked up from germline, CDR1 is MNHEY and CDR2 is SMNVEV (reference sequence). CDR3 amino acids: CASSFMQGLAGRELFF. DNA of the CDR3: TGTGCCAGCAGTTTTATGCAGGGACTAGCGGGAAGGGAGCTGTTTTTT.

The chain joins TRBV9 to TRBJ1-1, with D possibly matching TRBD1 (6 bases). Trimming left V 3 bases short and J 1 base short, with 19 bases between. This CDR3 is built from 17 residues. Germline V gene sequence: CDR1 SGDLS, CDR2 YYNGEE. CDR3 amino acids: CASSGLDLTGQNTEAFF. Written as DNA, the CDR3 is TGTGCCAGCAGCGGGTTGGACTTAACGGGACAGAACACTGAAGCTTTCTTT.

V and J are TRBV19 and TRBJ2-7; TRBD1 matches at 8 bases. This CDR3 region has 16 residues. V gave up 6 bases and J gave up 1 base; unmatched junction bases: 11. Per the germline V gene, CDR1 is LNHDA and CDR2 is SQIVND (reference sequence). The DNA for the CDR3 is TGTGCCAGTAGAGCCCCTGGACAGGGACCTTCCTACGAGCAGTACTTC. Translated, it gives CASRAPGQGPSYEQYF.